This TCR beta chain was profiled in a study of monozygotic twins with inflammatory bowel disease. Notes on the study in general: Telling apart the different T cell subtypes was not possible. Inverse Simpson values showed less TCRbeta diversity in IBD patients than in their healthy co-twins.

cDNA synthesis was performed in eight separate reactions for each sample. Incorporation of UMIs carrying a 6-nucleotide sample barcode was performed by template switching. TCRdb reanalyzed the 5' RACE reads, giving one entry per CDR3 protein sequence and no DNA. The sample's table shows a few hundred thousand distinct CDR3 sequences. The CDR3 runs 14 residues. As regards this clonotype: The antigen is undetermined.

Sequencing was carried out using blood. This chain connects TRBV12-3 or TRBV12-4 to TRBJ1-3. This clonotype originated in a human donor with ulcerative colitis or Crohn's disease, or a healthy co-twin of an affected twin (not recorded which). The CDR3 spells CASSSSNWGNTIYF.